A selection of T cell receptor beta chains follows, all from one sample in a study of vaccination effects on CD4 cells after COVID-19. These receptors' targets are unknown. Profiling relied on immunoSEQ multiplex PCR, and the TCRdb table lists in-frame clones only, not all of them. The sample shows tens of thousands of clones, about 63% of them seen only once. Sequencing used CD4+ T cells from PBMCs cultured with HCoV-NL63 spike peptides, obtained before COVID-19 vaccination. These receptors were collected from a human donor who received a COVID-19 vaccine. The CDR3 runs from the conserved cysteine through the conserved F or W. A D gene is named only where the DNA matches it firmly. For some rows the clone size is stated as once, few or many, or as a class when expanded; others skip it.

j_gene	abundance	len	d_gene	v_gene	CDR3aa	CDR3nt
TRBJ2-7	.	15	.	TRBV6-5	CASSYSEGGSYEQYF	TGTGCCAGCAGTTACTCGGAGGGAGGCTCCTACGAGCAGTACTTC
TRBJ1-2	.	14	TRBD1	TRBV7-8	CASSFGQGNYGYTF	TGTGCCAGCAGCTTTGGACAGGGAAACTATGGCTACACCTTC
TRBJ2-3	.	13	.	TRBV24-1	CATSDISTDTQYF	TGTGCCACCAGTGATATTAGCACAGATACGCAGTATTTT
TRBJ1-2	.	13	.	TRBV19	CASSIARGSGYTF	TGTGCCAGTAGTATAGCCAGGGGTAGCGGCTACACCTTC
TRBJ1-6	few	16	TRBD1	TRBV2	CASRPRDSSYNSPLHF	TGTGCCAGCAGACCCCGGGACAGCTCCTATAATTCACCCCTCCACTTT
TRBJ2-1	few	18	TRBD2	TRBV27	CASSFRYSGGHRHNEQFF	TGTGCCAGCAGTTTCCGATACTCGGGGGGGCATCGCCACAATGAGCAGTTCTTC
TRBJ2-1	.	16	TRBD2	TRBV29-1	CSVDYMGGTAPNEQFF	TGCAGCGTTGACTATATGGGGGGGACGGCACCCAATGAGCAGTTCTTC
TRBJ2-3	.	15	TRBD2	TRBV7-9	CASSLAAGAADTQYF	TGTGCCAGCAGCTTAGCGGCGGGAGCTGCAGATACGCAGTATTTT
TRBJ2-3	.	15	TRBD2	TRBV24-1	CATSGSGGPPDTQYF	TGTGCCACCAGTGGGTCGGGGGGGCCTCCAGATACGCAGTATTTT
TRBJ2-7	few	13	.	TRBV12-3/TRBV12-4	CASSLSRAYEQYF	TGTGCCAGCAGTTTAAGCCGAGCCTACGAGCAGTACTTC
TRBJ2-2	.	15	.	TRBV11-3	CASSPQATNTGELFF	TGTGCCAGCAGCCCACAGGCGACGAACACCGGGGAGCTGTTTTTT
TRBJ2-7	once	12	.	TRBV5-6	CASSLVRQEQYF	TGTGCCAGCAGCTTGGTACGGCAAGAGCAGTACTTC
TRBJ2-3	.	13	.	TRBV6-5	CASSSLSTDTQYF	TGTGCCAGCAGTTCACTTAGCACAGATACGCAGTATTTT
TRBJ2-5	.	16	TRBD2	TRBV4-1	CASKKRAGGHQETQYF	TGCGCCAGCAAAAAGCGGGCGGGGGGCCACCAAGAGACCCAGTACTTC
TRBJ1-5	.	15	TRBD1	TRBV19	CASKQGGLSNQPQHF	TGTGCCAGTAAGCAGGGGGGTCTTAGCAATCAGCCCCAGCATTTT
TRBJ1-2	.	13	.	TRBV4-1	CASSQDPIYGYTF	TGCGCCAGCAGCCAAGATCCCATCTATGGCTACACCTTC
TRBJ2-3	.	14	TRBD2	TRBV10-3	CAISDAGAADTQYF	TGTGCCATCAGTGATGCGGGAGCAGCAGATACGCAGTATTTT
TRBJ1-1	once	17	TRBD1	TRBV27	CASSLPPNGQGVTEAFF	TGTGCCAGCAGTTTACCACCGAACGGACAGGGGGTTACTGAAGCTTTCTTT
TRBJ2-7	.	16	.	TRBV25-1	CASSRGRGRSSYEQYF	TGTGCCAGCAGTCGGGGCCGTGGGAGAAGCTCCTACGAGCAGTACTTC
TRBJ2-2	.	16	TRBD2	TRBV6-2/TRBV6-3	CASSYGAGGLTGELFF	TGTGCCAGCAGTTACGGAGCGGGAGGGCTTACCGGGGAGCTGTTTTTT
TRBJ1-4	.	13	.	TRBV5-1	CASSLRPQEKLFF	TGCGCCAGCAGCTTGAGGCCGCAAGAAAAACTGTTTTTT
TRBJ2-5	few	14	TRBD1	TRBV29-1	CSGQIPGQGETQYF	TGCAGCGGCCAAATACCGGGACAGGGAGAGACCCAGTACTTC
TRBJ2-7	few	15	TRBD2	TRBV28	CASRGTSGRPHEQYF	TGTGCCAGCAGGGGAACTAGCGGGAGGCCCCACGAGCAGTACTTC
TRBJ2-7	.	14	.	TRBV19	CASSSGLSNHEQYF	TGTGCCAGTAGCTCTGGACTCAGTAACCACGAGCAGTACTTC
TRBJ1-5	few	17	TRBD1	TRBV18	CASSQGQGADSNQPQHF	TGTGCCAGCTCACAGGGACAGGGGGCGGATAGCAATCAGCCCCAGCATTTT
TRBJ1-3	.	18	.	TRBV25-1	CASSERTTGLISGNTIYF	TGTGCCAGCAGTGAAAGAACAACGGGACTGATTTCTGGAAACACCATATATTTT
TRBJ1-2	.	12	.	TRBV5-1	CASSYDNYGYTF	TGCGCCAGCAGTTATGATAACTATGGCTACACCTTC
TRBJ2-7	.	16	TRBD2	TRBV27	CASSPGTSGIPYEQYF	TGTGCCAGCAGCCCCGGGACTAGCGGTATTCCTTACGAGCAGTACTTC
TRBJ1-1	.	15	.	TRBV15	CATSRDPTVYTEAFF	TGTGCCACCAGCAGAGACCCGACGGTTTACACTGAAGCTTTCTTT
TRBJ2-5	.	16	TRBD2	TRBV7-9	CASSRWAGGHKETQYF	TGTGCCAGCAGCCGCTGGGCGGGGGGACATAAAGAGACCCAGTACTTC
TRBJ1-5	.	14	.	TRBV5-4	CASSVDPTRQPQHF	TGTGCCAGCAGCGTCGACCCCACCCGGCAGCCCCAGCATTTT
TRBJ1-4	.	15	.	TRBV18	CASSGQAVFGEKLFF	TGTGCCAGCTCAGGGCAGGCCGTTTTCGGGGAAAAACTGTTTTTT
TRBJ2-5	.	19	TRBD2	TRBV14	CASSQAIASGGPHSETQYF	TGTGCCAGCAGCCAAGCTATTGCTAGCGGGGGGCCTCATTCCGAGACCCAGTACTTC
TRBJ2-5	.	15	.	TRBV6-5	CASSYSNPVGETQYF	TGTGCCAGCAGTTACTCGAACCCGGTGGGGGAGACCCAGTACTTC
TRBJ1-2	.	17	TRBD1	TRBV7-2	CASSIPGQGFSNYGYTF	TGTGCCAGCAGCATCCCGGGACAGGGTTTCTCTAACTATGGCTACACCTTC
TRBJ2-3	.	14	.	TRBV5-5	CASQTFTSTDTQYF	TGTGCCAGCCAGACCTTTACTAGCACAGATACGCAGTATTTT
TRBJ1-5	.	13	.	TRBV12-5	CASGWGKDQPQHF	TGTGCTAGTGGTTGGGGAAAAGATCAGCCCCAGCATTTT
TRBJ2-1	.	15	.	TRBV7-8	CASSFFLGSSYEQFF	TGTGCCAGCAGCTTTTTCCTGGGCTCTTCGTATGAGCAGTTCTTC
TRBJ2-5	few	15	TRBD2	TRBV3-1/TRBV3-2	CASSPLGGTRETQYF	TGTGCCAGCAGTCCACTGGGGGGGACGAGAGAGACCCAGTACTTC
TRBJ1-2	few	17	.	TRBV4-1	CASSPGGLLLGDYGYTF	TGCGCCAGCAGCCCGGGCGGTCTACTCCTCGGGGACTATGGCTACACCTTC
TRBJ1-1	few	13	.	TRBV18	CASSPQGTTEAFF	TGTGCCAGCTCACCACAGGGCACGACTGAAGCTTTCTTT
TRBJ2-5	.	15	TRBD1	TRBV2	CASSGRQGSQETQYF	TGTGCCAGCAGTGGGCGACAGGGCTCCCAAGAGACCCAGTACTTC
TRBJ1-6	.	18	.	TRBV6-1	CASSEGHQRSSYNSPLHF	TGTGCCAGCAGTGAAGGCCACCAGAGGAGCTCCTATAATTCACCCCTCCACTTT
TRBJ1-2	.	16	.	TRBV4-1	CASSQSEGSRAYGYTF	TGCGCCAGCAGCCAATCTGAGGGGTCCAGGGCCTATGGCTACACCTTC
TRBJ2-7	.	15	.	TRBV5-1	CASSRDLTWTYEQYF	TGCGCCAGCAGCCGGGACCTGACCTGGACCTACGAGCAGTACTTC
TRBJ2-2	medium-sized	17	.	TRBV3-1/TRBV3-2	CASSQDGAGSWTGELFF	TGTGCCAGCAGCCAAGATGGGGCGGGGAGTTGGACCGGGGAGCTGTTTTTT
TRBJ1-6	.	17	.	TRBV10-3	CAIRGGGAGAGNSPLHF	TGTGCCATCAGGGGAGGGGGGGCAGGCGCCGGGAATTCACCCCTCCACTTT
TRBJ1-1	few	14	.	TRBV6-5	CASSYRGGYGEAFF	TGTGCCAGCAGTTATAGGGGGGGCTATGGTGAAGCTTTCTTT
TRBJ1-3	.	14	.	TRBV6-5	CASSYRGAGNTIYF	TGTGCCAGCAGTTACCGGGGAGCTGGAAACACCATATATTTT
TRBJ2-1	.	14	.	TRBV5-4	CASSFDQGGNEQFF	TGTGCCAGCAGCTTCGATCAGGGGGGAAATGAGCAGTTCTTC
TRBJ1-3	.	13	.	TRBV14	CASSQAPGNTIYF	TGTGCCAGCAGCCAAGCACCTGGAAACACCATATATTTT
TRBJ1-3	.	17	.	TRBV7-8	CASSLDGGLLSGNTIYF	TGTGCCAGCAGCTTAGACGGGGGGTTACTCTCTGGAAACACCATATATTTT
TRBJ2-7	.	16	TRBD2	TRBV11-2	CASRNSGGASSYEQYF	TGTGCCAGCAGAAATAGCGGGGGGGCCTCTTCCTACGAGCAGTACTTC
TRBJ2-5	.	15	.	TRBV27	CASSLGRGTQETQYF	TGTGCCAGCAGTTTGGGCAGGGGGACTCAAGAGACCCAGTACTTC
TRBJ2-3	.	15	.	TRBV6-6	CASSTSGTARDTQYF	TGTGCCAGCAGTACTTCCGGGACTGCCAGAGATACGCAGTATTTT
TRBJ2-5	.	13	.	TRBV10-1	CASSMTIQETQYF	TGCGCCAGCAGCATGACTATACAAGAGACCCAGTACTTC
TRBJ1-1	.	17	TRBD1	TRBV2	CASSGVGQGAKETEAFF	TGTGCCAGCAGTGGGGTCGGACAGGGGGCTAAAGAAACTGAAGCTTTCTTT
TRBJ1-2	.	13	TRBD1	TRBV12-3/TRBV12-4	CASRPQGSYGYTF	TGTGCCAGCAGGCCACAGGGGTCCTATGGCTACACCTTC
TRBJ2-2	.	15	TRBD1	TRBV10-3	CAIRGTGGGDGELFF	TGTGCCATCAGAGGGACAGGGGGCGGGGACGGGGAGCTGTTTTTT
TRBJ1-2	.	16	.	TRBV6-5	CASSYSRTGGGYGYTF	TGTGCCAGCAGTTACTCGAGAACAGGTGGTGGCTATGGCTACACCTTC